This is a list of T cell receptor beta chains from one sample in a study of OX40 agonist ivuxolimab in advanced cancers. TCRdb's copy holds only in-frame clones and misses some; the assay was immunoSEQ multiplex PCR. The profile shows around 38,000 clones, about 86% of them singletons. Sequenced material: CD4+ or CD8+ T cells sorted from blood, taken in a trial of the OX40 agonist ivuxolimab. The receptors originated from an adult with an advanced solid tumor such as melanoma, head and neck, liver or kidney cancer. Each CDR3 is given with its conserved first and last residue. Each record gives: clone size, V gene, J gene, D gene, CDR3 DNA, CDR3 protein. The D gene is left open where the match is weak. Part of the rows lack a size; the others show once, few, many or a class for expanded clones.

clone_size: .; v_call: TRBV6-6; j_call: TRBJ2-7; d_call: TRBD2; cdr3_nt: TGTGCCAGCAGTTACAGCAGCGGGAACGAGCAGTACTTC; cdr3_aa: CASSYSSGNEQYF
clone_size: .; v_call: TRBV5-1; j_call: TRBJ1-2; d_call: .; cdr3_nt: TGCGCCAGCAGCTTGACAGGAAATGGCTACACCTTC; cdr3_aa: CASSLTGNGYTF
clone_size: .; v_call: TRBV15; j_call: TRBJ2-3; d_call: .; cdr3_nt: TGTGCCACCAGCCGAGTCGCAGATACGCAGTATTTT; cdr3_aa: CATSRVADTQYF
clone_size: .; v_call: TRBV27; j_call: TRBJ1-1; d_call: .; cdr3_nt: TGTGCCAGCAGACCCGGGACCGCCTTCGAGGCTTTCTTT; cdr3_aa: CASRPGTAFEAFF
clone_size: .; v_call: TRBV18; j_call: TRBJ1-2; d_call: TRBD1; cdr3_nt: TGTGCCAGCTCACCGGGACAGGGAAGCTATGGCTACACCTTC; cdr3_aa: CASSPGQGSYGYTF
clone_size: once; v_call: TRBV10-2; j_call: TRBJ2-7; d_call: .; cdr3_nt: TGCGCCAGCAGTGAGGGAGGGGGGGGATCCTACGAGCAGTACTTC; cdr3_aa: CASSEGGGGSYEQYF
clone_size: .; v_call: TRBV14; j_call: TRBJ1-1; d_call: .; cdr3_nt: TGTGCCAGCAGCCAAAGGTTAGTGAACACTGAAGCTTTCTTT; cdr3_aa: CASSQRLVNTEAFF
clone_size: .; v_call: TRBV27; j_call: TRBJ2-2; d_call: TRBD2; cdr3_nt: TGTGCCAGCAGTTTATCGCGGGGGGGGAACACCGGGGAGCTGTTTTTT; cdr3_aa: CASSLSRGGNTGELFF
clone_size: .; v_call: TRBV4-3; j_call: TRBJ1-1; d_call: .; cdr3_nt: TGCGCCAGCAGCCAAGATAGGGGGGGGGAAGCTTTCTTT; cdr3_aa: CASSQDRGGEAFF
clone_size: .; v_call: TRBV7-9; j_call: TRBJ2-5; d_call: TRBD2; cdr3_nt: TGTGCCAGCAGCTTAGTTGTAGCGGGGGAAGAGACCCAGTACTTC; cdr3_aa: CASSLVVAGEETQYF
clone_size: medium-sized; v_call: TRBV9; j_call: TRBJ2-1; d_call: .; cdr3_nt: TGTGCCAGCAGCGTAGAGGAGCGGGTCAGCTCCTACAATGAGCAGTTCTTC; cdr3_aa: CASSVEERVSSYNEQFF
clone_size: .; v_call: TRBV10-3; j_call: TRBJ2-1; d_call: TRBD2; cdr3_nt: TGTGCCATCAGGGTGGGACTAGCGGGAGCGGCGGACAATGAGCAGTTCTTC; cdr3_aa: CAIRVGLAGAADNEQFF
clone_size: .; v_call: TRBV13; j_call: TRBJ1-2; d_call: TRBD1; cdr3_nt: TGTGCCAGCAGCCCCTACAGGGGAGCTAACTATGGCTACACCTTC; cdr3_aa: CASSPYRGANYGYTF